The 26 T cell receptor beta chains listed next were all sequenced from one sample in a study of human T cells and chemical hapten exposure. One entry per CDR3 protein, called by TCRdb with MiXCR from the RACE reads. The table records roughly 40,000 distinct CDR3 sequences, approximately 12% of them present only once. Sample time point: patch test 3, about 24 weeks after DPC sensitization. The treatment here: therapeutic diphenylcyclopropenone sensitization with weekly scalp DPC. Total RNA was isolated from unfractionated whole blood. This sample comprised whole blood, obtained in connection with sensitization to the hapten diphenylcyclopropenone (DPC). These receptors came from a middle-aged woman with alopecia areata. Some clones in this sample may be carry-over from other donors' samples.

This clonotype was recorded a few times. The V call is TRBV3-1, the J call TRBJ2-7; D call uncertain. The CDR3 loop spans 13 amino acids. The germline V gene has CDR1 LGHDT and CDR2 YNNKEL (reference sequence). V shed 0 bases and J shed 1 base, with 4 bases lying between them. The CDR3 DNA sequence: TGTGCCAGCAGCCAAGATCCTTCCTACGAGCAGTACTTC. Translated, it gives CASSQDPSYEQYF.

V gene TRBV10-3 combines with J gene TRBJ1-5; 9 positions agree with TRBD1. Germline CDR1 reads ENHRY; CDR2 reads SYGVKD. J gave up 2 bases and V 11 bases, and 7 bases lay outside the gene matches. This CDR3 spans 14 amino acids. The CDR3 reads CASTGGVGNQPQHF. The CDR3 bases are TGTGCCTCAACAGGGGGCGTCGGCAATCAGCCCCAGCATTTT.

This clonotype was detected many times. This rearrangement joins TRBV21-1 to TRBJ1-1. TRBV21-1 is noted as a pseudogene. This CDR3 contains 13 residues. The CDR3 bases are TGTGCCAGCAGCCGCTTCTCCAACACTGAAGCTTTCTTT. It encodes CASSRFSNTEAFF.

At least ten counts were recorded for this clonotype. The chain has TRBV7-6 and TRBJ2-3, with 8 bases aligning to TRBD1. From germline, CDR1 is SGHVS and CDR2 FNYEAQ. V trimming: 5 bases; J trimming: 3 bases; junction bases outside the gene matches: 13. The CDR3 contains 17 residues. In nucleotides, the CDR3 is TGTGCCAGCAGCCTCAGGACGGACAGGGTTGGTACAGATACGCAGTATTTT. Amino acids: CASSLRTDRVGTDTQYF.

This clonotype showed up just a few times. CDR3 region: CSARPPGVDSYEQYF. CDR3 DNA: TGCAGTGCTAGACCCCCGGGGGTGGACTCCTACGAGCAGTACTTC. The genes are TRBV20-1 and TRBJ2-7, with D maybe TRBD2 (6 bases). The V gene lost 2 bases and the J gene lost 0 bases, with 14 bases spanning the gap. Germline V lookup: CDR1 DFQATT, CDR2 SNEGSKA (reference sequence). The CDR3 has 15 residues.

This clonotype was found many times. The CDR3, as DNA: TGTGCCAACGGACTAGCGGGGGGAGATACGCAGTATTTT. Translated: CANGLAGGDTQYF. The chain uses TRBV6-2 or TRBV6-3 and TRBJ2-3, with TRBD2 identical over 14 bases. The J segment lost 5 bases and the V segment lost 10 bases, leaving 2 bases of the junction unmatched. The CDR3 is 13 amino acids. Germline CDR1 reads MNHEY; CDR2 reads SVGEGT.

V and J are TRBV29-1 and TRBJ2-3; 7 bases are a match to TRBD2. Looked up from germline, CDR1 is SQVTM and CDR2 is ANQGSEA. With V trimmed by 4 bases and J by 6 bases, 7 bases remained unmatched. This CDR3 is 13 amino acids long. DNA for the CDR3: TGCAGCGTTGGTCGGGAGGCCCGGGATACGCAGTATTTT. It encodes CSVGREARDTQYF.

The chain uses TRBV28 and TRBJ2-5, with 7 bases aligning to TRBD2. Germline V gene sequence: CDR1 MDHEN, CDR2 SYDVKM. V dropped 8 bases and J dropped 4; count of bases not matched to a gene: 13. The CDR3 extends over 15 amino acids. In DNA, the CDR3 is TGTGCCAGCGGGTCGCGGGGGAGACTGGGAGAGACCCAGTACTTC. Translating gives CASGSRGRLGETQYF.

This clonotype was observed many times. The V and J genes are TRBV29-1 and TRBJ2-3; possibly TRBD1 for D (6 bases). CDR1 and CDR2 from the germline V gene are SQVTM and ANQGSEA. Trimming took 7 bases from V and 0 from J, leaving 8 bases between them. The CDR3 length is 12 residues. The CDR3 nucleotides are TGCAGCGATACAGGGAGCACAGATACGCAGTATTTT. It specifies CSDTGSTDTQYF.

The sample holds a few counts of this clonotype. J is TRBJ1-5 and V is TRBV19, with D unclear. V lost 3 bases and J 5 bases, leaving 11 bases between the germline ends. The CDR3 covers 14 residues. CDR1 is LNHDA and CDR2 is SQIVND in the germline V gene (reference sequence). CDR3 protein: CASSIDREDQPQHF. The CDR3 DNA is TGTGCCAGTAGTATTGATAGAGAAGATCAGCCCCAGCATTTT.

V usage is TRBV3-1 and J usage is TRBJ1-6, with 12 bases lining up with TRBD1. This CDR3 is built from 16 residues. Germline CDR1 is LGHDT and CDR2 is YNNKEL (reference sequence). V was clipped by 4 bases and J by 7 bases; unmatched bases: 5. This CDR3 reads CASSLPGQGANSPLHF. CDR3 in DNA: TGTGCCAGCAGCCTACCGGGACAGGGGGCAAATTCACCCCTCCACTTT. The whole variable domain, filled in from reference TRBV3-1 and TRBJ1-6, reads DTAVSQTPKYLVTQMGNDKSIKCEQNLGHDTMYWYKQDSKKFLKIMFSYNNKELIINETVPNRFSPKSPDKAHLNLHINSLELGDSAVYFCASSLPGQGANSPLHFGNGTRLTVT.

This clonotype was observed at least ten times. The chain carries TRBV7-2 and TRBJ2-1; D tentatively fits TRBD1 or TRBD2 (5 bases each). The CDR3 has 15 amino acids. The ends were cut back, 2 bases at V and 4 bases at J, with 12 bases in the middle. Germline V gene sequence: CDR1 SGHTA, CDR2 FQGNSA. CDR3 loop: CASSLSRDAYNEQFF. CDR3 bases: TGTGCCAGCAGCTTATCCCGGGACGCGTACAATGAGCAGTTCTTC.

In its sample, this clonotype was seen many times. This rearrangement joins TRBV7-8 to TRBJ2-1, with TRBD2 matching 10 bases. V gave up 5 bases and J gave up 6 bases; unmatched junction bases: 7. Per the germline V gene, CDR1 is SGHVS and CDR2 is FQNEAQ. There are 15 residues in the CDR3. The CDR3 is CASSILAGVGNEQFF. CDR3 coding DNA: TGTGCCAGCAGCATTCTAGCGGGAGTCGGCAATGAGCAGTTCTTC.

This clonotype was counted ten times or more. The chain recombines TRBV28 with TRBJ2-1; 9 bases fit TRBD1. CDR1 MDHEN and CDR2 SYDVKM come from the germline V gene. The CDR3 length is 14 residues. After removal of 6 bases from V and 1 base from J, the junction contained 1 base not matched to a gene. The CDR3 nucleotides are TGTGCCAGCAGGGACAGGGGTTCCTACAATGAGCAGTTCTTC. Protein: CASRDRGSYNEQFF.

Ten or more counts support this clonotype. This chain connects TRBV29-1 to TRBJ1-1; D is unresolved. The germline V gene encodes CDR1 SQVTM and CDR2 ANQGSEA. The CDR3 has 11 amino acids. Trimming shortened V by 4 bases and J by 3 bases, and 6 bases separated the two germline ends. DNA of the CDR3: TGCAGCGTTGGGGCGGACACTGAAGCTTTCTTT. Protein sequence: CSVGADTEAFF. Full variable domain (remainder filled in from reference TRBV29-1 and TRBJ1-1): SAVISQKPSRDICQRGTSLTIQCQVDSQVTMMFWYRQQPGQSLTLIATANQGSEATYESGFVIDKFPISRPNLTFSTLTVSNMSPEDSSIYLCSVGADTEAFFGQGTRLTVV.

This clonotype was counted only a few times. This chain connects TRBV29-1 to TRBJ2-7, with D possibly matching TRBD2 (5 bases). Germline lookup yields CDR1 SQVTM and CDR2 ANQGSEA. The CDR3 length is 13 residues. With 3 bases removed from V and 6 bases from J, the gap between germline ends came to 15 bases. CDR3 nucleotides: TGCAGCGTTGAGATCGGACTGGATCTCGAGCAGTACTTC. This translates into CSVEIGLDLEQYF.

The gene calls are TRBV3-1 and TRBJ1-1; the D gene is possibly TRBD1 (5 bases). Trimming took 4 bases from V and 9 from J, leaving 18 bases between them. Germline-derived CDR1 and CDR2 are LGHDT and YNNKEL (reference sequence). The CDR3 has 14 residues. CDR3 nucleotides: TGTGCCAGCAGCCCGAGTGAGGCACGGGGACAAGCTTTCTTT. Its translation: CASSPSEARGQAFF.

This chain uses TRBV20-1 with TRBJ2-5; D remains ambiguous. The CDR3 is 11 amino acids. Germline-derived CDR1 and CDR2 are DFQATT and SNEGSKA (reference sequence). Between the trimmed V and J ends, which lost 3 bases and 5 bases, there was a span of 7 bases. CDR3 DNA: TGCAGTGCTAGTACTGGGGAGACCCAGTACTTC. Encoded protein: CSASTGETQYF.

The chain uses TRBV20-1 and TRBJ2-1, with D uncertain. This CDR3 has 15 residues. The V end was cut by 5 bases, the J end by 1 base, with 15 bases between. Looked up from germline, CDR1 is DFQATT and CDR2 is SNEGSKA (reference sequence). CDR3 residues: CSAFHGFLSYNEQFF. DNA for the CDR3: TGCAGTGCTTTTCACGGGTTTTTATCCTACAATGAGCAGTTCTTC.

In this sample, this clonotype is medium-sized. The chain has TRBV11-2 and TRBJ2-1, with D tentatively TRBD2 (6 bases). The germline gives CDR1 SGHAT, CDR2 FQNNGV. Trimming stripped 7 bases from V and 8 bases from J, with 24 bases between. The CDR3 has 16 residues. The CDR3 coding sequence is TGTGCCAGCACCAGTCAGCGGGCCGGACACAATGATGAGCAGTTCTTC. This gives the protein CASTSQRAGHNDEQFF.

The gene calls are TRBV28 and TRBJ1-5, with D possibly being TRBD1 (5 bases). The CDR3 has 16 amino acids. CDR1 MDHEN and CDR2 SYDVKM come from the germline V gene. With 4 bases removed from V and 4 bases from J, the gap between germline ends came to 17 bases. The CDR3 nucleotides read TGTGCCAGCAGTTCAGTTGGGGAGGGGTGGAATCAGCCCCAGCATTTT. Translated, it gives CASSSVGEGWNQPQHF.

This clonotype was seen more than once but under ten times. J is TRBJ1-5 and V is TRBV14; D is unresolved. CDR3 length: 13 amino acids. Germline assignment: CDR1 SGHDN and CDR2 FVKESK. Trimming stripped 2 bases from V and 5 bases from J, with 7 bases between. The CDR3 loop reads CASSQQSDQPQHF. CDR3 nucleotides: TGTGCCAGCAGCCAACAATCAGATCAGCCCCAGCATTTT.

This clonotype showed up just a few times. The chain links TRBV7-2 to TRBJ2-7; 7 bases are a match to TRBD1. The V segment lost 3 bases and the J segment 1 base; nucleotides outside the gene matches: 6. This CDR3 is 15 amino acids long. The V gene's germline CDR1 is SGHTA and CDR2 FQGNSA. CDR3 nucleotides: TGTGCCAGCAGCTTTTCCGGGACAGTGTCCTACGAGCAGTACTTC. Translating gives CASSFSGTVSYEQYF.

This clonotype was detected a few times. V is TRBV12-3 or TRBV12-4 and J is TRBJ2-5; 12 bases are a match to TRBD2. J gave up 2 bases and V 5 bases, and 6 bases lay outside the gene matches. The CDR3 is made up of 16 amino acids. CDR3 in amino acids: CASSPSGRVRQETQYF. Written as DNA, the CDR3 is TGTGCCAGCAGTCCTAGCGGGAGGGTGAGGCAAGAGACCCAGTACTTC.

Only a few counts were recorded for this clonotype. The rearrangement joins TRBV29-1 to TRBJ1-1; a weak D match, TRBD1 (6 bases). Germline values: CDR1 SQVTM, CDR2 ANQGSEA. The CDR3 is 13 residues long. Between the trimmed V and J ends, which lost 4 bases and 0 bases, there was a span of 9 bases. The CDR3 sequence is CSVVGQLNTEAFF. The CDR3 DNA is TGCAGCGTTGTCGGACAGCTGAACACTGAAGCTTTCTTT.

The rearrangement uses TRBV10-1 and TRBJ2-2; 11 nucleotides align to TRBD2. The CDR3 contains 16 residues. V shed 4 bases, J shed 4 bases, and the junction held 5 bases outside the gene matches. Germline loops: CDR1 WNHNN, CDR2 SYGVQD (reference sequence). As DNA, the CDR3 is TGCGCCAGCAGTGGGGGGGGACTAGCGGTCACCGGGGAGCTGTTTTTT. It specifies CASSGGGLAVTGELFF.